The entry that follows covers one T cell receptor beta chain sequence. The antigen remains unidentified. Each CDR3 protein is one row after TCRdb ran MiXCR on the PCR reads. The data contain about 30,000 distinct CDR3 sequences, under 60% of them singletons. This entry is derived from a study of esophageal squamous cell carcinoma under preoperative chemotherapy. As for time point: before preoperative PTX-NDP chemotherapy. Patients received paclitaxel-nedaplatin as preoperative chemotherapy before surgery. This CDR3 spans 16 amino acids. Study findings and constraints: Paclitaxel-nedaplatin therapy caused immediate, substantial clonotype frequency changes.

This specimen was collected from a patient given preoperative chemotherapy. V is TRBV12-3 or TRBV12-4 and J is TRBJ2-1, with D possibly being TRBD2 (5 bases). The last part of the DNA fits TRBJ2-7 better; the J call may be wrong. The TCR sequence derives from a human donor with esophageal squamous cell carcinoma. The donor label of this sample is uncertain. The CDR3 sequence is CASTSGGWAGTYEQYF. The CDR3, as DNA: TGTGCCAGCACCTCGGGTGGGTGGGCGGGCACCTACGAGCAGTACTTC.